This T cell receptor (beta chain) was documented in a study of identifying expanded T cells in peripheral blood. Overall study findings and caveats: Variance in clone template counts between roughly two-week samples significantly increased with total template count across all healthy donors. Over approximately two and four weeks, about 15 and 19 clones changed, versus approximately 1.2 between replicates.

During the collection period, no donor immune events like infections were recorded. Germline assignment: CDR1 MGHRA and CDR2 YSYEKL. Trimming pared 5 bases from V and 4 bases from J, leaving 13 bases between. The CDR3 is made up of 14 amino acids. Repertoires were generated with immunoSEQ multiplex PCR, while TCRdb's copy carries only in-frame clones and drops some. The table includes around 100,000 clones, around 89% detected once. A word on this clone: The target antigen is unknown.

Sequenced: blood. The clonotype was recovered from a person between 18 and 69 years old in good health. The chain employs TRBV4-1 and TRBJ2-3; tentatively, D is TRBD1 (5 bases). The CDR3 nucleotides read TGCGCCAGCAGCTCAGGGTTTCAGGCAGATACGCAGTATTTT. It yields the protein CASSSGFQADTQYF.